Described below is a single T cell receptor (beta chain) sequence and its context. Its antigen remains undetermined. It has no much larger one-base neighbor in the sample; base qualities were not kept. These data come from a study of a mutant IDH1 vaccine in newly diagnosed glioma listed by TCRdb under 2021. Broadly, across the study: Of the 25 to 35 treated patients, 62.5% were male and approximately 38% were female, and a mean age of roughly 40 years was recorded. Before enrollment, patients had received standard therapy of radiotherapy alone, temozolomide alone, or radiochemotherapy with temozolomide; most received the combination. Peripheral blood was drawn at six visits: V03 (baseline), V05, V07, V10, V12 and V13. Longitudinal TCRB deep sequencing was performed for about two dozen treated patients wherever samples were available for exploratory analyses.

The protocol used for the library was the immunoSEQ multiplex PCR assay. The hsTCRB Kit was used according to the manufacturer's protocol to amplify rearranged TCR beta chain sequences. Sequencing of TCRB libraries was carried out on an Illumina MiSeq. Concerning the study's data processing: The kit vendor's proprietary platform handled demultiplexing, trimming and gene mapping. The table comes from immuneACCESS by way of TCRdb, which keeps in-frame sequences with V and J called. Part of the clones is missing from these tables; in studies checked, under half for an unresolved V gene and the rest for unknown reasons. V and J calls and clone size come straight from that table; D and trimming were deduced from the DNA. This sample lists around 67,000 clones; about four fifths were detected once. The leading ten clones occupy approximately 4.5% of the sample. The time point label here, explained by the study, means: baseline, week 1 (first vaccination visit). Reading the label with the study, this specimen's treatment or condition is: pre-vaccination baseline after standard-of-care therapy. Newly diagnosed WHO grade 3 or 4 IDH1-mutant astrocytomas showing loss of nuclear ATRX were present in the donors. The samples were drawn from NOA16, a multicentre, single-arm, open-label phase I trial in Germany that tested a mutant IDH1 peptide vaccine in humans for the first time. Blood drawn at visit V03 was used as the baseline sample for immunogenicity testing. Genomic DNA for TCRB sequencing was extracted from EDTA blood using the DNeasy Blood and Tissue Kit.

Here is what the overall study found, with its caveats: No apparent relationship was observed between pseudoprogression and alterations in the top peripheral T cell clonotypes detected by TCRB sequencing. Immune responses induced by the vaccine were seen in around 94% of patients across multiple MHC alleles. Selection of PBMC samples for TCRB deep sequencing was based on availability. According to the authors, sample limitations meant that analyses of patient blood samples could not be reproduced.

Counted from cysteine to phenylalanine, this CDR3 has 12 amino acids. CDR3 DNA is the only sequence kept; it has 36 bases, read in frame from the first base. Between the V and J ends, shortened by 6 bases and 4 bases respectively, the junction contains 7 bases. Via the germline V gene, CDR1 is SGHRS and CDR2 YFSETQ. The sample was peripheral blood mononuclear cells (PBMCs), taken from a glioma patient treated with radiotherapy, temozolomide or both. The chain couples TRBV5-1 to TRBJ2-2, with TRBD2 tentatively as D gene (5 bases match). This TCR was sampled from a woman between 18 and 29 years old with glioma. Some clones in this sample may be carry-over from other donors' samples. CDR3 sequence: CASKGATGELFF. The DNA sequence is TGCGCCAGCAAGGGAGCCACCGGGGAGCTGTTTTTT.